The clone carrying this TCR beta chain was seen once. This specimen comes from a study of blood T cell repertoires in COVID-19. Study-level information: Some COVID-19 samples were acute and others convalescent; all came from the United States, Italy and Spain. Nucleic acid was either cDNA or gDNA, and it came from T cells, B-cell-depleted T cells, or PBMCs.

Germline assignment: CDR1 SGHRS and CDR2 YFSETQ. The V end lost 5 bases, the J end lost 3 bases, and 11 bases lay between the germline ends. The CDR3 covers 13 residues. In the study's own analysis: Nucleated cell number was recorded as an estimate derived from reference gene primer amplification. Assay used: immunoSEQ multiplex PCR; TCRdb lists only in-frame clones, some missing. The V and J calls and clone size come from that table; D and trimming were worked out from the DNA. The table has about 170,000 clones, less than 85% seen once. This TCR was sampled from a woman aged 80 or over with active or convalescent COVID-19. Sequencing was carried out using peripheral blood. This rearrangement joins TRBV5-1 to TRBJ1-1; perhaps TRBD1 as D (6 bases). CDR3 DNA: TGCGCCAGCAGATCTCAGGGGTACACTGAAGCTTTCTTT. It encodes CASRSQGYTEAFF. The entire variable domain, with the rest obtained from reference TRBV5-1 and TRBJ1-1, is as follows: KAGVTQTPRYLIKTRGQQVTLSCSPISGHRSVSWYQQTPGQGLQFLFEYFSETQRNKGNFPGRFSGRQFSNSRSEMNVSTLELGDSALYLCASRSQGYTEAFFGQGTRLTVV.